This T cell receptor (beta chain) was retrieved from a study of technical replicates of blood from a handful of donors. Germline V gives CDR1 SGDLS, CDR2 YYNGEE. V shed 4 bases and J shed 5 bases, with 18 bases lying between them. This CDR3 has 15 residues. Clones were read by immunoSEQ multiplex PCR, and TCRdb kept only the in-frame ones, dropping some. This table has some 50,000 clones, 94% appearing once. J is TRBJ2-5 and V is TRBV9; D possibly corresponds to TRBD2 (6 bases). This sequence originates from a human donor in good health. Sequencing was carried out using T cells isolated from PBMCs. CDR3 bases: TGTGCCAGCAGCTCAAGGGGACTCTCAGGGGAGACCCAGTACTTC. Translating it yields CASSSRGLSGETQYF.